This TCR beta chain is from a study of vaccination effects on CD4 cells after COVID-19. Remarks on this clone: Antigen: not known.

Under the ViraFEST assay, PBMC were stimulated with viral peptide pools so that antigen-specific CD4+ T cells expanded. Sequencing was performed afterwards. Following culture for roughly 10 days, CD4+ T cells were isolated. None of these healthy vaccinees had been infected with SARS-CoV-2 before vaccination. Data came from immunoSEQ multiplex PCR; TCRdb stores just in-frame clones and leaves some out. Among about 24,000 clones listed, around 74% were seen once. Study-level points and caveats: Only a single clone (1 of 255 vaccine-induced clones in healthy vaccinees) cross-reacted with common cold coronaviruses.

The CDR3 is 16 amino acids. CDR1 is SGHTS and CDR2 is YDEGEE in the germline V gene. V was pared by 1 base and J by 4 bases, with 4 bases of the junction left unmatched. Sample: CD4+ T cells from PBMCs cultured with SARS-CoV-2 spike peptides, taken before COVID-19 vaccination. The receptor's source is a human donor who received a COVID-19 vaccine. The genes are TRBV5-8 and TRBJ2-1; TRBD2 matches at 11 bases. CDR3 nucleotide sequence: TGTGCCAGCAGCTTGTTTAGCGGGAGGGTGTACAATGAGCAGTTCTTC. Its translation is CASSLFSGRVYNEQFF.